This T cell receptor beta chain was observed in a study of blood T cells in healthy people across ages. Comments on this clonotype: Its antigen is not identified.

General study results and limits: TCR beta diversity was tightly associated with the proportion of naive T cells. Versus aged donors, long-lived donors had higher diversity and more naive CD4+ cells.

Per sample, at least 5.5 micrograms of total RNA were extracted. Next came a second PCR, run for roughly 6 to 11 cycles, which used a sample-barcoded 5' primer along with a J-beta primer mix. No fewer than 3 million CDR3-containing paired-end reads came from each sample. In TCRdb, the 5' RACE reads were re-called with MiXCR into one record per CDR3 protein. The table shows fewer than 950,000 distinct CDR3 sequences, with approximately 35% occurring only once. Input material: blood. The sequence derives from a man aged 18 to 30 in good health.

This CDR3 is CASSLRGSRVQETQYF. The DNA for the CDR3 is TGTGCCAGCTCATTGCGGGGGAGCCGAGTTCAAGAGACCCAGTACTTC. V and J are TRBV18 and TRBJ2-5; the match to TRBD2 covers 7 bases. CDR1 is KGHSH and CDR2 is LQKENI in the germline V gene. The J segment lost 2 bases and the V segment lost 5 bases, leaving 11 bases of the junction unmatched. This CDR3 contains 16 residues.